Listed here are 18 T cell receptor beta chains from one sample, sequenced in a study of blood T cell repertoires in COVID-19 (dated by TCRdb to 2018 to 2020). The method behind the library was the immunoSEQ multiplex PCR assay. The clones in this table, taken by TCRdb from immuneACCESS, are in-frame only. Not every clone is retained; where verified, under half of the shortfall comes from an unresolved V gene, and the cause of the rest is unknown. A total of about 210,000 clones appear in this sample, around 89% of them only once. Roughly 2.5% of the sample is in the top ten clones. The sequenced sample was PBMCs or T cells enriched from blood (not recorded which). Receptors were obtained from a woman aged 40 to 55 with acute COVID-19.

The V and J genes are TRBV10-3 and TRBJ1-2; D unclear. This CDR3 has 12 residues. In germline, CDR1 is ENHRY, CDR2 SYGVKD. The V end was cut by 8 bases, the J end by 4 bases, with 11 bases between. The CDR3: CAIRRPFYGYTF. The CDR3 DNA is TGTGCCATCCGGCGGCCATTCTATGGCTACACCTTC.

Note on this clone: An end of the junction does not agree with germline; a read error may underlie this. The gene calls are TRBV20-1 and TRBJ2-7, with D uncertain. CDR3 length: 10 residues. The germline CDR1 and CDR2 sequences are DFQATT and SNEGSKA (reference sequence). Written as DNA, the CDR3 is TGCAGTGCTGGCTCCAACGAGCAGTACTTC. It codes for CSAGSNEQYF.

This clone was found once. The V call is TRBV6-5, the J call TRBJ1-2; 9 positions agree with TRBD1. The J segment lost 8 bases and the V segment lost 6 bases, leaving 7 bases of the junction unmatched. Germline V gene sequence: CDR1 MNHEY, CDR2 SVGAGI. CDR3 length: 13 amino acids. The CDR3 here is CASSTRDREGYTF. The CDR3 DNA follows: TGTGCCAGCAGCACCCGGGACAGGGAAGGCTACACCTTC.

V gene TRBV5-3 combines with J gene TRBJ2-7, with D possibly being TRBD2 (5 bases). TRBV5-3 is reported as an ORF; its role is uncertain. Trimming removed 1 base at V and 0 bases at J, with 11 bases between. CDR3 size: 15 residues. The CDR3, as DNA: TGTGCCAGAAGCTTGCACCGGGAAAGCTCCTACGAGCAGTACGTC. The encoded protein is CARSLHRESSYEQYV.

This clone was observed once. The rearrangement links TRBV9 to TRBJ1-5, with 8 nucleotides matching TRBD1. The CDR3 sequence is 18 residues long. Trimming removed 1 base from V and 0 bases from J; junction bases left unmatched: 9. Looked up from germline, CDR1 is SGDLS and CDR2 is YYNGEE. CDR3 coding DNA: TGTGCCAGCAGCGTAAGACAGGGGATTTCGTATAGCAATCAGCCCCAGCATTTT. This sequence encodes CASSVRQGISYSNQPQHF.

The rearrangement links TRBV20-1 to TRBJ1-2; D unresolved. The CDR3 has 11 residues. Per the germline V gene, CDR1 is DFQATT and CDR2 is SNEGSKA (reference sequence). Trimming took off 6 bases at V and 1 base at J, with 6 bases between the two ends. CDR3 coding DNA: TGCAGTGCCACTATTAACTATGGCTACACCTTC. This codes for CSATINYGYTF.

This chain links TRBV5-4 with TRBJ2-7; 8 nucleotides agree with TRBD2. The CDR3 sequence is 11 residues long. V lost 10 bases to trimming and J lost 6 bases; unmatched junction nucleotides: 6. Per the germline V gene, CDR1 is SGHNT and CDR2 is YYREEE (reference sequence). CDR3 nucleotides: TGTGCCTATCTAGCGGGTAGCGAGCAGTACTTC. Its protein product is CAYLAGSEQYF.

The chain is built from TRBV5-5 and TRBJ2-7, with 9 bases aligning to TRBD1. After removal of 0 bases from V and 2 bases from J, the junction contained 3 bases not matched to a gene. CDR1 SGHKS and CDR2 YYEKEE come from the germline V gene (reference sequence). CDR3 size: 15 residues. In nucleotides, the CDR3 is TGTGCCAGCAGCTTGGCGGACAGGGGTCCCTACGAGCAGTACGTC. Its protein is CASSLADRGPYEQYV.

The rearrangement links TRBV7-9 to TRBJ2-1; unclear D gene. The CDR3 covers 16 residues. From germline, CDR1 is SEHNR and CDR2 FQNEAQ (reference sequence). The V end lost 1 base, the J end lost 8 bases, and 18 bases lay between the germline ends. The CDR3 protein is CASSLVVDSHRDEQFF. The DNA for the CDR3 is TGTGCCAGCAGCTTAGTCGTTGACTCCCACCGCGATGAGCAGTTCTTC.

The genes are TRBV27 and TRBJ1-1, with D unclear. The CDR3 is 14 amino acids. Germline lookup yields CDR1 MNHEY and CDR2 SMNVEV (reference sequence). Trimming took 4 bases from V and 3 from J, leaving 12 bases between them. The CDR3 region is CASSSLGRDTEAFF. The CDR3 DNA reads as TGTGCCAGCAGTTCTCTGGGGAGGGACACTGAAGCTTTCTTT.

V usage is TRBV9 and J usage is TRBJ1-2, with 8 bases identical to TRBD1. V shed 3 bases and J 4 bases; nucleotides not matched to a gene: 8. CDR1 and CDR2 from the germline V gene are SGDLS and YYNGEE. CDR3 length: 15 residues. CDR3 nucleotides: TGTGCCAGCAGCGACGGACAGGGAAGGGGCTATGGCTACACCTTC. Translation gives CASSDGQGRGYGYTF.

The CDR3 here is CASSLLPTTEAFF. The CDR3 DNA follows: TGTGCCAGCAGTCTCCTCCCTACTACTGAAGCTTTCTTT. V usage is TRBV11-2 and J usage is TRBJ1-1, with D unresolved. The ends were cut back, 6 bases at V and 5 bases at J, with 13 bases in the middle. CDR1 and CDR2 (germline): SGHAT, FQNNGV. This CDR3 contains 13 residues. Together with reference TRBV11-2 and TRBJ1-1, the CDR3 gives the full variable domain: EAGVAQSPRYKIIEKRQSVAFWCNPISGHATLYWYQQILGQGPKLLIQFQNNGVVDDSQLPKDRFSAERLKGVDSTLKIQPAKLEDSAVYLCASSLLPTTEAFFGQGTRLTVV.

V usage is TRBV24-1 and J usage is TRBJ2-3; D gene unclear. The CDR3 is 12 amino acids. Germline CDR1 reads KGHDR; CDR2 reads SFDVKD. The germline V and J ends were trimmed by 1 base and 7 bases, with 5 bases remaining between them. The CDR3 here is CATSDFRNTQYF. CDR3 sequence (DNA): TGTGCCACCAGTGATTTCAGGAATACGCAGTATTTT.

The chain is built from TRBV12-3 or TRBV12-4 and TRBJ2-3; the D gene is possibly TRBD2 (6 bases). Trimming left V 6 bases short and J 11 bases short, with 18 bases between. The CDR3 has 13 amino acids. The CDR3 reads CASSPTHGGEQYF. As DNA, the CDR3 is TGTGCCAGCAGCCCAACACACGGGGGAGAGCAGTATTTT.

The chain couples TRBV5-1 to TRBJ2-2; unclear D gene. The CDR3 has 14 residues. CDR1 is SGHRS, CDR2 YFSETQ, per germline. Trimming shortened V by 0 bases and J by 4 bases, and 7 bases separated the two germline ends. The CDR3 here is CASSLAVVTGELFF. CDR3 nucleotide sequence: TGCGCCAGCAGCTTGGCTGTAGTCACCGGGGAGCTGTTTTTT. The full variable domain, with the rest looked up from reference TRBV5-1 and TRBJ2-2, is KAGVTQTPRYLIKTRGQQVTLSCSPISGHRSVSWYQQTPGQGLQFLFEYFSETQRNKGNFPGRFSGRQFSNSRSEMNVSTLELGDSALYLCASSLAVVTGELFFGEGSRLTVL.

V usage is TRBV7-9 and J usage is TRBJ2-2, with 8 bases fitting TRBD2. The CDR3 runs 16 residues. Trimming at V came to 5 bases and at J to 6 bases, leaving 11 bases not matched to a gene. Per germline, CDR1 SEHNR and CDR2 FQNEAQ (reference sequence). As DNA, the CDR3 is TGTGCCAGCAGCCTTCGAGGAGCGGGAGAACCCGGGGAGCTGTTTTTT. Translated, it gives CASSLRGAGEPGELFF.

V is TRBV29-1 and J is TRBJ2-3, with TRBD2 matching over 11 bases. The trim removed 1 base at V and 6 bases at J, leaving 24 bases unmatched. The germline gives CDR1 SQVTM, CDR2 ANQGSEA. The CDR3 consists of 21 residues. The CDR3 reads CSVEGESIRASGRPQEDTQYF. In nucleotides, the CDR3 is TGCAGCGTTGAAGGCGAATCGATTCGGGCTAGCGGGAGGCCCCAGGAGGATACGCAGTATTTT.

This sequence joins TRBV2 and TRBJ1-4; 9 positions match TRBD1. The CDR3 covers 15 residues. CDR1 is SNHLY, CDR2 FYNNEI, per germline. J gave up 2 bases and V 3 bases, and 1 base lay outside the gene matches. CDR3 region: CASSDDRGTNEKLFF. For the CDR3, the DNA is TGTGCCAGCAGTGATGACAGGGGGACTAATGAAAAACTGTTTTTT. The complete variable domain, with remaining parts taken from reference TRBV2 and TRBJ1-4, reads EPEVTQTPSHQVTQMGQEVILRCVPISNHLYFYWYRQILGQKVEFLVSFYNNEISEKSEIFDDQFSVERPDGSNFTLKIRSTKLEDSAMYFCASSDDRGTNEKLFFGSGTQLSVL.